Presented here are 8 T cell receptor beta chains from one specimen sequenced in a study of persistence of HIV-infected CD4 T cells. Nonspecific anti-CD3/anti-CD28 bead stimulation represents the broad CD4+ T cell repertoire. CD4+ T cells upregulating both CD40 ligand and CD69 were sorted as responding cells. The libraries were made with immunoSEQ version 4 in survey mode. Clones were sequenced by immunoSEQ multiplex PCR, and TCRdb holds only the in-frame ones, with some missing. This table holds approximately 45,000 clones, approximately 90% found once. No antigen is known for these receptors. Sequencing was performed on CD4+ T cells sorted from PBMCs after approximately 19-hour stimulation, taken from a patient who received antiretroviral therapy. The receptor source for this set is an adult woman with HIV who was CMV-seropositive.

This chain uses TRBV5-1 with TRBJ1-1, with D perhaps matching TRBD1 (5 bases). The CDR3 length is 16 residues. Germline CDR1 and CDR2: SGHRS and YFSETQ. Trimming took off 10 bases at V and 0 bases at J, with 22 bases between the two ends. CDR3 protein: CACAPGQPLMNTEAFF. CDR3 DNA sequence: TGCGCCTGCGCCCCAGGGCAGCCTTTAATGAACACTGAAGCTTTCTTT.

CDR3 sequence: CASSQGGNEQFF. CDR3 sequence (DNA): TGTGCCAGCTCCCAGGGGGGCAATGAGCAGTTCTTC. The chain couples TRBV2 to TRBJ2-1; D is perhaps TRBD1 (7 bases). The CDR3 spans 12 residues. In germline, CDR1 is SNHLY, CDR2 FYNNEI. Deletions cut 8 bases from V and 6 bases from J, with 11 bases between.

This chain uses TRBV6-2 or TRBV6-3 with TRBJ1-1; 7 nucleotides line up with TRBD1. CDR1 is MNHEY and CDR2 is SVGEGT in the germline V gene. The junction had 6 bases not matched to a gene; V was cut back by 2 bases and J by 9 bases. The CDR3 sequence is 13 residues long. The CDR3 DNA follows: TGTGCCAGCAGTTACGCACAGGGGAATAAAGCTTTCTTT. It codes for CASSYAQGNKAFF.

The rearrangement uses TRBV7-6 and TRBJ2-7; the match to TRBD1 covers 7 bases. The CDR3 consists of 13 residues. Germline CDR1 reads SGHVS; CDR2 reads FNYEAQ. The V gene end was trimmed by 1 base and the J gene end by 6 bases; junction bases not matched to a gene: 3. DNA for the CDR3: TGTGCCAGCAGCTTAGGGACAGGAGGCGAGCAGTACTTC. This encodes CASSLGTGGEQYF.

This sequence joins TRBV18 and TRBJ2-4; 11 bases line up with TRBD2. In germline, CDR1 is KGHSH, CDR2 LQKENI. CDR3 size: 19 residues. V was pared by 0 bases and J by 3 bases, with 10 bases of the junction left unmatched. The CDR3 spells CASSPPLGLAGFVKNIQYF. CDR3 DNA sequence: TGTGCCAGCTCACCACCGCTAGGACTAGCGGGCTTTGTCAAAAACATTCAGTACTTC.

The chain carries TRBV7-9 and TRBJ1-6; 7 bases fit TRBD1. Germline V gives CDR1 SEHNR, CDR2 FQNEAQ (reference sequence). CDR3 size: 15 residues. V trimming: 3 bases; J trimming: 7 bases; junction bases outside the gene matches: 6. The CDR3 coding sequence is TGTGCCAGCAGCTTCCCCGGGACAGAAAATTCACCCCTCCACTTT. Translation gives CASSFPGTENSPLHF.

The chain employs TRBV6-5 and TRBJ1-1; tentative D call: TRBD1 (5 bases). This CDR3 has 16 residues. Trimming shortened V by 3 bases and J by 5 bases, and 19 bases separated the two germline ends. Germline-derived CDR1 and CDR2 are MNHEY and SVGAGI. As DNA, the CDR3 is TGTGCCAGCAGTTATCGGGGAGGGAGGGGAGGGACTGAAGCTTTCTTT. It translates to CASSYRGGRGGTEAFF.

The chain uses TRBV18 and TRBJ1-4, with TRBD1 matching over 7 bases. Germline V CDR1 and CDR2: KGHSH, LQKENI. Trimming cost V 6 bases and J 2 bases; bases outside gene matches: 3. The CDR3 has 14 residues. The CDR3 here is CASSPRGTNEKLFF. The CDR3 coding sequence is TGTGCCAGCTCCCCCAGGGGGACTAATGAAAAACTGTTTTTT.